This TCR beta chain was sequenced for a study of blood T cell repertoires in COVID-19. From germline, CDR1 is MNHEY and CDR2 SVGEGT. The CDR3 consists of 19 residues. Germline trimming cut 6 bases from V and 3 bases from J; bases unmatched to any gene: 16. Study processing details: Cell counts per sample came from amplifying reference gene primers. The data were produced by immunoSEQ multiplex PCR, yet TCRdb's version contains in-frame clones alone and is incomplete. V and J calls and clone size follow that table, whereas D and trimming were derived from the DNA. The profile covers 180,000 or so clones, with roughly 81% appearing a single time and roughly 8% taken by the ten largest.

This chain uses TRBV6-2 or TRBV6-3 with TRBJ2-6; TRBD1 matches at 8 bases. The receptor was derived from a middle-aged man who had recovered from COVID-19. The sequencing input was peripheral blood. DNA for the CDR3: TGTGCCAGCAGCCCTGGGGGAAATCAGGGGGCTGGTGGGGCCAACGTCCTGACTTTC. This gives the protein CASSPGGNQGAGGANVLTF.